This T cell receptor (beta chain) was captured by sequencing in a study of blood T cell repertoires in COVID-19. Study-level information: From the United States, Italy and Spain came samples of acute and convalescent COVID-19. Nucleic acid was either cDNA or gDNA, and it came from T cells, B-cell-depleted T cells, or PBMCs.

Unmatched junction bases numbered 5, after V lost 3 bases and J lost 2 bases. This CDR3 spans 16 amino acids. The germline V gene has CDR1 PRHDT and CDR2 FYEKMQ (reference sequence). As handled by the study authors: Estimation of nucleated cell counts was performed using reference gene primer amplification. TCRdb's copy holds only in-frame clones and misses some; the assay was immunoSEQ multiplex PCR. That table supplies the V and J calls and clone size; D and trimming were determined from the DNA. This sample carries over 150,000 clones, around 90% of them seen once, and the ten largest clones take roughly 2%.

This clonotype was sampled from a man younger than 30 with acute or convalescent COVID-19. The rearrangement links TRBV13 to TRBJ2-2, with 8 bases matching TRBD1. The sequenced sample was peripheral blood. This CDR3 is CASSLDRVINTGELFF. Written as DNA, the CDR3 is TGTGCCAGCAGCTTGGACAGGGTGATTAACACCGGGGAGCTGTTTTTT.